This is a list of T cell receptor beta chains from one sample in a study of T cell responses to AZD1222 COVID-19 vaccine. Data came from immunoSEQ multiplex PCR; TCRdb stores just in-frame clones and leaves some out. The sample consists of around 110,000 clones, 90% to 95% of them appearing once. The sequencing here drew on peripheral blood, taken on day 0 of AZD1222 vaccination. These receptors were taken from an adult in good health. Each CDR3 is given with its conserved first and last residue. Each record gives: J gene, V gene, D gene, CDR3 length, CDR3 protein. A D gene is named only where the DNA matches it firmly.

TRBJ1-1 | TRBV27 | . | 11 | CASSWGPEAFF
TRBJ1-5 | TRBV27 | TRBD1 | 16 | CASSPGDRDGNQPQHF
TRBJ1-6 | TRBV3-1/TRBV3-2 | . | 16 | CASSPLPGVYNSPLHF
TRBJ1-1 | TRBV14 | . | 13 | CASSQVRGTEAFF
TRBJ2-2 | TRBV3-1/TRBV3-2 | . | 15 | CASSPGSRESGELFF
TRBJ2-5 | TRBV28 | . | 17 | CASSPPTGRIGQETQYF
TRBJ2-1 | TRBV9 | . | 14 | CASSPSSSYNEQFF
TRBJ2-7 | TRBV6-2/TRBV6-3 | . | 14 | CASSYSGVGYEQYF
TRBJ2-7 | TRBV30 | . | 13 | CAWTQGRDYEQYF
TRBJ2-7 | TRBV28 | TRBD2 | 15 | CASSAGLAYLYEQYF
TRBJ1-1 | TRBV19 | TRBD1 | 14 | CASSTASPTGEAFF
TRBJ1-1 | TRBV10-3 | . | 14 | CASRLSSENTEAFF
TRBJ2-7 | TRBV27 | TRBD2 | 14 | CASSLSAGSYEQYF